This T cell receptor beta chain originates from a study of T-cell memory formation after mild COVID-19. TCRdb itself ran the 5' RACE reads through MiXCR, one entry per CDR3 protein. The repertoire holds 300,000 to 350,000 distinct CDR3 sequences, with roughly a fifth as singletons. This clonotype was counted between two and nine times. CDR1 is SGHRS and CDR2 is YFSETQ in the germline V gene. Trimming shortened V by 3 bases and J by 5 bases, and 14 bases separated the two germline ends. The CDR3 length is 14 residues. The sample taken for sequencing was PBMCs or a T cell subset sorted from them (not recorded which). V gene TRBV5-1 combines with J gene TRBJ2-5; D possibly corresponds to TRBD1 (6 bases). The clonotype was recovered from a man aged 18-30 years who had mild COVID-19 (a few samples of this study predate the infection). Cell type and time point are not known. The DNA of the CDR3 is TGCGCCAGCAGCTGGCTACAGGGAAAGGAGACCCAGTACTTC. Translation: CASSWLQGKETQYF. The full variable domain, its missing parts supplied by reference TRBV5-1 and TRBJ2-5, is KAGVTQTPRYLIKTRGQQVTLSCSPISGHRSVSWYQQTPGQGLQFLFEYFSETQRNKGNFPGRFSGRQFSNSRSEMNVSTLELGDSALYLCASSWLQGKETQYFGPGTRLLVL.